Below are 27 T cell receptor beta chains sequenced from a single sample in a study of cytomegalovirus exposure and HLA in healthy donors. Data came from immunoSEQ multiplex PCR; TCRdb stores just in-frame clones and leaves some out. This table has roughly 70,000 clones, approximately 96% appearing once. The sequenced sample was PBMCs. Receptors were obtained from a woman aged 18 to 35 in good health and CMV-seropositive.

The rearrangement uses TRBV27 and TRBJ2-7; TRBD2 aligns across 11 bases. CDR3 length equals 16 residues. Germline values: CDR1 MNHEY, CDR2 SMNVEV (reference sequence). V shed 2 bases, J shed 3 bases, and the junction held 6 bases outside the gene matches. The CDR3 loop reads CASSLGVGTSGYEQYF. The CDR3 DNA reads TGTGCCAGCAGTTTAGGGGTTGGGACTAGCGGCTACGAGCAGTACTTC.

The chain has TRBV10-3 and TRBJ2-1, with TRBD2 matching over 11 bases. CDR3 size: 15 residues. Germline CDR1 ENHRY, CDR2 SYGVKD. Trimming at V came to 6 bases and at J to 3 bases, leaving 4 bases not matched to a gene. The CDR3 loop is CAIRGTSGYYNEQFF. For the CDR3, the DNA is TGTGCCATCAGGGGGACTAGCGGATACTACAATGAGCAGTTCTTC.

Comment on this clone: The sample has other DNA sequences that encode this CDR3 too. The chain carries TRBV6-5 and TRBJ1-2; 8 bases agree with TRBD1. V gave up 5 bases and J gave up 8 bases; unmatched junction bases: 7. The CDR3 is 13 amino acids. Germline V gives CDR1 MNHEY, CDR2 SVGAGI. The CDR3 nucleotides are TGTGCCAGCAGTCGAGACAGGGGAGAGGGCTACACCTTC. Amino acid sequence: CASSRDRGEGYTF.

V and J are TRBV7-2 and TRBJ2-7; 11 positions agree with TRBD2. CDR3 size: 16 residues. Germline CDR1 reads SGHTA; CDR2 reads FQGNSA. J was trimmed by 3 bases and V by 1 base; bases with no gene match: 5. Here the CDR3 DNA reads TGTGCCAGCAGCTTAGAAGGGACTAGCGGCTTCTACGAGCAGTACTTC. Encoded protein: CASSLEGTSGFYEQYF.

The chain combines TRBV27 with TRBJ2-2; D remains ambiguous. The CDR3 spans 18 residues. In germline, CDR1 is MNHEY, CDR2 SMNVEV (reference sequence). Trimming cost V 4 bases and J 4 bases, with 22 bases left between them. Here the CDR3 reads CASSSPSPARLSTGELFF. CDR3 nucleotide sequence: TGTGCCAGCAGTTCCCCCTCCCCCGCAAGACTGAGCACCGGGGAGCTGTTTTTT.

This chain joins TRBV27 and TRBJ2-5; 12 bases align to TRBD2. After removal of 8 bases from V and 2 bases from J, the junction contained 9 bases not matched to a gene. The CDR3 length is 16 residues. Germline values: CDR1 MNHEY, CDR2 SMNVEV (reference sequence). The CDR3 spells CASLPSGRASQETQYF. For the CDR3, the DNA is TGTGCCAGCCTCCCTAGCGGGAGGGCCTCGCAAGAGACCCAGTACTTC.

The rearrangement links TRBV5-5 to TRBJ1-4, with 7 bases fitting TRBD1. The J segment lost 4 bases and the V segment lost 6 bases, leaving 9 bases of the junction unmatched. The V gene's germline CDR1 is SGHKS and CDR2 YYEKEE (reference sequence). This CDR3 has 15 residues. The CDR3 region has the DNA TGTGCCAGCACCGATCAGGGGGGAGATAATGAAAAACTGTTTTTT. It specifies CASTDQGGDNEKLFF.

The chain uses TRBV30 and TRBJ2-6, with 10 bases fitting TRBD2. The V gene's germline CDR1 is GTSNPN and CDR2 SVGIG (reference sequence). This CDR3 spans 17 amino acids. Losses at the gene ends were 7 bases for V and 4 bases for J; bases not matched to a gene: 13. CDR3 sequence reads: CASSGLAGVAGANVLTF. CDR3 coding DNA: TGTGCCTCATCAGGGCTAGCGGGAGTAGCAGGGGCCAACGTCCTGACTTTC.

The genes are TRBV19 and TRBJ1-1; D uncertain. Germline CDR1 reads LNHDA; CDR2 reads SQIVND (reference sequence). V was trimmed by 7 bases and J by 0 bases, leaving 12 bases between them. This CDR3 is built from 14 residues. DNA for the CDR3: TGTGCCAGTACCTCACAGACTATGAACACTGAAGCTTTCTTT. Its translation is CASTSQTMNTEAFF.

This clone has more than one count but fewer than ten. The CDR3 sequence: CASSKAGGKGNQPQHF. CDR3 sequence (DNA): TGTGCCAGCAGCAAAGCGGGGGGAAAGGGCAATCAGCCCCAGCATTTT. The chain is built from TRBV28 and TRBJ1-5; D may be TRBD1 (5 bases). Per the germline V gene, CDR1 is MDHEN and CDR2 is SYDVKM. The CDR3 consists of 16 residues. Between the trimmed V and J ends, which lost 6 bases and 2 bases, there was a span of 17 bases.

CDR3 nucleotides: TGTGCCAGCAGCTTATTCTTGGCTAGCCGCACCGGGGAGCTGTTTTTT. Translated: CASSLFLASRTGELFF. The V gene is TRBV13, the J gene TRBJ2-2, with TRBD2 as a possible D gene (5 bases). The V end was cut by 2 bases, the J end by 4 bases, with 14 bases between. The CDR3 totals 16 residues. Germline V gene sequence: CDR1 PRHDT, CDR2 FYEKMQ (reference sequence).

This rearrangement joins TRBV28 to TRBJ2-7, with 7 bases matching TRBD1. This CDR3 comprises 13 residues. Trimming took 6 bases from V and 4 from J; bases not matched to a gene: 6. Germline V lookup: CDR1 MDHEN, CDR2 SYDVKM. The CDR3 spells CASSSPGGYEQYF. The CDR3 coding sequence is TGTGCCAGCAGCTCCCCAGGGGGTTACGAGCAGTACTTC.

This clone appeared once. The chain joins TRBV27 to TRBJ2-1, with 7 positions matching TRBD2. CDR1 MNHEY and CDR2 SMNVEV come from the germline V gene (reference sequence). There are 15 residues in the CDR3. V shed 8 bases and J 3 bases; nucleotides not matched to a gene: 10. The CDR3 DNA sequence: TGTGCCAGCCGCCCCGGAGCTAGCGGCTACAATGAGCAGTTCTTC. Protein product: CASRPGASGYNEQFF.

The J gene is TRBJ2-2, the V gene TRBV10-3; 10 bases line up with TRBD2. Unmatched junction bases numbered 7, after V lost 6 bases and J lost 3 bases. The CDR3 loop spans 16 amino acids. The V gene's germline CDR1 is ENHRY and CDR2 SYGVKD. The CDR3 region is CAISPLAGADTGELFF. The CDR3 DNA sequence: TGTGCCATCAGCCCCCTAGCGGGAGCGGACACCGGGGAGCTGTTTTTT.

This clone was recorded once. The gene calls are TRBV9 and TRBJ2-7; 12 positions agree with TRBD2. The CDR3 loop spans 19 amino acids. Germline lookup yields CDR1 SGDLS and CDR2 YYNGEE. J gave up 1 base and V 1 base, and 12 bases lay outside the gene matches. The CDR3 spells CASSVNPGTSGQRSYEQYF. CDR3 DNA: TGTGCCAGCAGCGTAAATCCCGGGACTAGCGGGCAAAGATCCTACGAGCAGTACTTC.

This chain links TRBV27 with TRBJ2-2; a possible D gene is TRBD1 (6 bases). The CDR3 runs to 17 residues. Between the trimmed V and J ends, which lost 4 bases and 2 bases, there was a span of 17 bases. Looked up from germline, CDR1 is MNHEY and CDR2 is SMNVEV (reference sequence). The CDR3 bases are TGTGCCAGCAGTTCAAATAATTGGACAGTTAACACCGGGGAGCTGTTTTTT. Its protein is CASSSNNWTVNTGELFF.

The rearrangement joins TRBV11-2 to TRBJ2-1; 7 bases fit TRBD1. V shed 0 bases and J 4 bases; nucleotides not matched to a gene: 3. This CDR3 has 15 amino acids. From germline, CDR1 is SGHAT and CDR2 FQNNGV. The chain's CDR3 is CASSLDLQGYNEQFF. The CDR3 DNA reads as TGTGCCAGCAGCTTAGATCTACAGGGGTACAATGAGCAGTTCTTC. Based on the CDR3 plus reference TRBV11-2 and TRBJ2-1, the full variable domain is EAGVAQSPRYKIIEKRQSVAFWCNPISGHATLYWYQQILGQGPKLLIQFQNNGVVDDSQLPKDRFSAERLKGVDSTLKIQPAKLEDSAVYLCASSLDLQGYNEQFFGPGTRLTVL.

As regards this clone: Compared with germline, one end of the junction differs, possibly owing to a read error. The rearrangement joins TRBV7-7 to TRBJ2-1, with D possibly being TRBD1 (6 bases). The CDR3 is 13 amino acids. The germline gives CDR1 SSHAT, CDR2 FNYEAQ (reference sequence). CDR3 DNA sequence: TGTGCTAGCAGTATGGGGGCCCTGACGCGCCAGTTCTTC. Translating it yields CASSMGALTRQFF. Filled out from reference TRBV7-7 and TRBJ2-1, the complete variable domain reads GAGVSQSPRYKVTKRGQDVTLRCDPISSHATLYWYQQALGQGPEFLTYFNYEAQPDKSGLPSDRFSAERPEGSISTLTIQRTEQRDSAMYRCASSMGALTRQFFGPGTRLTVL.

The J gene is TRBJ2-3, the V gene TRBV9; 7 nucleotides align to TRBD2. Trimming cost V 4 bases and J 2 bases; bases outside gene matches: 7. Germline loops: CDR1 SGDLS, CDR2 YYNGEE. This CDR3 region has 15 residues. The CDR3, as DNA: TGTGCCAGCAGCTTCCGGGACTACTACACAGATACGCAGTATTTT. Encoded protein: CASSFRDYYTDTQYF.

The rearrangement links TRBV6-1 to TRBJ2-2, with 13 bases lining up with TRBD2. CDR3 length: 17 residues. V was clipped by 5 bases and J by 2 bases; unmatched bases: 5. From germline, CDR1 is MNHNS and CDR2 SASEGT. CDR3 sequence reads: CASSQGLAGVNTGELFF. In DNA form, the CDR3 reads TGTGCCAGCAGTCAAGGACTAGCGGGAGTAAACACCGGGGAGCTGTTTTTT.

The rearrangement uses TRBV4-1 and TRBJ2-1; 8 bases are shared with TRBD2. Germline lookup yields CDR1 MGHRA and CDR2 YSYEKL. This CDR3 comprises 18 residues. V lost 3 bases to trimming and J lost 0 bases; unmatched junction nucleotides: 10. The CDR3 is CASSHGLAGLSSYNEQFF. In DNA form, the CDR3 reads TGCGCCAGCAGCCACGGGCTAGCGGGCCTGAGCTCCTACAATGAGCAGTTCTTC.

This clone is a singleton in its sample. The chain carries TRBV6-5 and TRBJ2-7, with unresolved D. The V and J ends lost 5 bases and 7 bases respectively, with 9 bases between them. Per the germline V gene, CDR1 is MNHEY and CDR2 is SVGAGI. This CDR3 contains 11 residues. The CDR3 here is CASSLSGEQYF. Written as DNA, the CDR3 is TGTGCCAGCAGTCTTTCGGGTGAGCAGTACTTC.

The chain employs TRBV5-6 and TRBJ2-3; 11 bases align to TRBD2. V lost 4 bases, J lost 4 bases, and 5 bases stayed unmatched. The CDR3 has 15 residues. From germline, CDR1 is SGHDT and CDR2 YYEEEE. CDR3 loop: CASSPLAGEADTQYF. The CDR3 coding sequence is TGTGCCAGCAGCCCACTAGCGGGAGAGGCAGATACGCAGTATTTT.

The genes are TRBV28 and TRBJ1-4; D is possibly TRBD1 (5 bases). Trimming removed 6 bases from V and 7 bases from J, with 15 bases in between. Germline lookup yields CDR1 MDHEN and CDR2 SYDVKM. This CDR3 is 14 amino acids long. The CDR3 sequence is CASSLQDRVEKLFF. In nucleotides, the CDR3 is TGTGCCAGCAGCCTACAGGATAGGGTTGAAAAACTGTTTTTT.

The J gene is TRBJ2-3, the V gene TRBV7-6; TRBD1 agrees at 10 bases. CDR1 and CDR2 from the germline V gene are SGHVS and FNYEAQ. The J segment lost 2 bases and the V segment lost 5 bases, leaving 7 bases of the junction unmatched. This CDR3 contains 16 residues. CDR3 sequence reads: CASSAGQGPYTDTQYF. In DNA form, the CDR3 reads TGTGCCAGCAGCGCGGGACAGGGGCCCTACACAGATACGCAGTATTTT.

V usage is TRBV12-2 and J usage is TRBJ2-1; the table assigns TRBD2, which was not confirmed against the DNA. TRBV12-2 is deemed a pseudogene. CDR3 length: 16 amino acids. CDR3 in amino acids: CASRTLTSGYHNEQFF. DNA of the CDR3: TGTGCAAGTCGCACCTTGACTAGCGGGTATCACAATGAGCAGTTCTTC.

The chain links TRBV7-9 to TRBJ1-4; D might be TRBD1 (5 bases). Germline CDR1 reads SEHNR; CDR2 reads FQNEAQ (reference sequence). Trimming removed 4 bases from V and 4 bases from J, with 10 bases in between. CDR3 length: 14 residues. CDR3 sequence reads: CASSSRQINEKLFF. CDR3 bases: TGTGCCAGCAGCTCCCGACAGATTAATGAAAAACTGTTTTTT.